This is a list of T cell receptor beta chains from one sample in a study of T cells in Graves' hyperthyroidism and ophthalmopathy. TCRdb re-called the multiplex PCR reads with MiXCR, one entry per CDR3 protein. The profile covers 380,000 or so distinct CDR3 sequences, with roughly 13% appearing a single time and about 26% taken by the ten largest. The source material was blood. All receptors derive from a woman aged 25-40 years with Graves' hyperthyroidism. Both conserved end residues are part of each CDR3. Fields, in order: clone size, D gene, V gene, J gene, CDR3 DNA, CDR3 protein. D genes are given only for firm matches. Clone size is not always given. Where it is, it says once, few, many or a class for expanded clones.

many	.	TRBV6-1	TRBJ2-7	TGTGCCAGCAGCGATCCCCTAGCTCCCTACGAGCAGTACTTC	CASSDPLAPYEQYF
many	.	TRBV28	TRBJ1-5	TGTGCCAGCAGTTTGATTTTGGACGGGCGAAATCAGCCCCAGCATTTT	CASSLILDGRNQPQHF
.	TRBD1	TRBV19	TRBJ1-2	TGTGCCAGTAGAAAACAGGGGGCCAACTATGGCTACACCTTC	CASRKQGANYGYTF
many	TRBD2	TRBV11-2	TRBJ2-1	TGTGCCAGCAGCTTCCGGTCCAGCGGGAGCTCCTACAATGAGCAGTTCTTC	CASSFRSSGSSYNEQFF
many	TRBD2	TRBV28	TRBJ2-2	TGTGCCAGCACCCTAGCGGGAGGGAACACCGGGGAGCTGTTTTTT	CASTLAGGNTGELFF
.	.	TRBV28	TRBJ1-3	TGTGCCAGCAGTTTCAGGATCTCTGGAAACACCATATATTTT	CASSFRISGNTIYF
once	.	TRBV6-2/TRBV6-3	TRBJ2-4	TGTGCCAGCACCCACAGGGTGCTGGCCAAAAACATTCAGTACTTC	CASTHRVLAKNIQYF
few	.	TRBV10-3	TRBJ2-6	TGTGCCACCGCAGGATTTTTAAGCTCTGGGGCCAACGTCCTGACTTTC	CATAGFLSSGANVLTF
many	TRBD2	TRBV15	TRBJ2-3	TGTGCCACCAGCAGAGATCGGGAGGGCACAGATACGCAGTATTTT	CATSRDREGTDTQYF
.	.	TRBV12-3/TRBV12-4	TRBJ1-1	TGTGCCAGCAGTTTAAACTGGGTAGTGCTGAACACTGAAGCTTTCTTT	CASSLNWVVLNTEAFF
.	TRBD2	TRBV10-3	TRBJ2-1	TGTGCCATCAGTGAAGGGACTAGCGGAGACAATGAGCAGTTCTTC	CAISEGTSGDNEQFF
few	TRBD1	TRBV5-1	TRBJ2-7	TGCGCCAGCAGCCTGGGACAGGAGAGGCACGAGCAGTACTTC	CASSLGQERHEQYF
many	TRBD1	TRBV6-5	TRBJ2-7	TGTGCCAGCAGTTACTCGATTGTGCAGGGGGCCTACGAGCAGTACTTC	CASSYSIVQGAYEQYF
.	.	TRBV2	TRBJ2-1	TGTGCCAGCAGCCAAGGGGTTAGCTCAAAATACAATGAGCAGTTCTTC	CASSQGVSSKYNEQFF
.	.	TRBV5-1	TRBJ1-1	TGCGCCAGCAGCTTGGGCCAGGGGATGATGAACACTGAAGCTTTCTTT	CASSLGQGMMNTEAFF
many	.	TRBV11-2	TRBJ2-6	TGTGCCAGCAGCGAACTAGCTGCGGTGGGGGCCAACGTCCTGACTTTC	CASSELAAVGANVLTF
.	TRBD1	TRBV5-1	TRBJ1-4	TGCGCCAGCAGCGACGGGACAGGGGGTGAAAAACTGTTTTTT	CASSDGTGGEKLFF